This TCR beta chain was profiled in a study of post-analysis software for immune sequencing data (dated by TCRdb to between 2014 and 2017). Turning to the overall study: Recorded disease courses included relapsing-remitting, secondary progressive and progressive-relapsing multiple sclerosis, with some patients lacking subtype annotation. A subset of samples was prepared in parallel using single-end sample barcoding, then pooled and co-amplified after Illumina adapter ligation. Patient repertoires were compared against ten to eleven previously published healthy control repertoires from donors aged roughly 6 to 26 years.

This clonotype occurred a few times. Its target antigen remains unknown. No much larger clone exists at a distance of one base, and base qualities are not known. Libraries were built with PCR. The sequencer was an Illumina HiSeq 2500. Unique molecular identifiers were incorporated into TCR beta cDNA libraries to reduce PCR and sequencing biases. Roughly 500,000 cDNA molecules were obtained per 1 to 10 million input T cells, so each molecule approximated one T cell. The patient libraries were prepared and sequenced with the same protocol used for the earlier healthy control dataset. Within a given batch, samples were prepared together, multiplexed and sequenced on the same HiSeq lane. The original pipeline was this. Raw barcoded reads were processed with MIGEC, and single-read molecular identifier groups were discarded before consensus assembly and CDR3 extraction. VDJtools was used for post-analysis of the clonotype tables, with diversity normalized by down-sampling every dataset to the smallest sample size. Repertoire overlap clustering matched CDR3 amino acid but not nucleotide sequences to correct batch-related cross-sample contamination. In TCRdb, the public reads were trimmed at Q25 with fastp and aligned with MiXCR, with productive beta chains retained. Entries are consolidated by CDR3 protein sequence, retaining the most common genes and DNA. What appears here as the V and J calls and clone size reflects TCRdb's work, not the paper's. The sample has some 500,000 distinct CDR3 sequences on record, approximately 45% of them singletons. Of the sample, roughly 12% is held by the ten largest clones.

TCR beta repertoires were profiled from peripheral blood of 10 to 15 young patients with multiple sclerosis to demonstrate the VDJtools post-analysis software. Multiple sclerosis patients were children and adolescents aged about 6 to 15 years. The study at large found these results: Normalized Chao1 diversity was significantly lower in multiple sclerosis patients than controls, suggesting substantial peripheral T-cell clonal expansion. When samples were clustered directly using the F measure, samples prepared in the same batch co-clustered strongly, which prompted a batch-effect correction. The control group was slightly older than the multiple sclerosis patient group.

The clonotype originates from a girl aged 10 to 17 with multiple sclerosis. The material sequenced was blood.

The CDR3 loop reads CSASPGGGTDTQYF. The DNA reads TGCAGTGCCAGCCCCGGGGGGGGCACAGATACGCAGTATTTT. Recombination joined TRBV20-1 with TRBJ2-3, with TRBD2 matching 8 junction bases. V loses 6 bases at its end and J loses 1 base; junction bases beyond the gene matches: 6. The CDR3 numbers 14 residues from cysteine through phenylalanine. Of all the DNA, just the CDR3 is kept, 42 bases in frame from base 1. CDR1 and CDR2, per the germline V gene (reference sequence), are DFQATT and SNEGSKA.